Listed below are T cell receptor beta chains from one sample, sequenced in a study of response to subunit inactivated influenza vaccine. TCRdb called the RT-PCR reads again in MiXCR, with one record for every CDR3 protein. The table shows just under 550,000 distinct CDR3 sequences, with under 30% occurring only once. These records were also assigned to another study, of T cells expressing NK-cell markers.

The sequencing used CD4+ T cells sorted from PBMCs, collected roughly 12 days after vaccination. These receptors were obtained from a man aged 45 to 65 who received an inactivated influenza vaccine. CDR3s include the opening cysteine and the closing phenylalanine or tryptophan. A D gene is named only where the DNA matches it firmly. A clone size is listed for some rows: how often the clone was seen (once, few, many), or a class if it is expanded.

>TRBV5-1|.|TRBJ2-1|TRBD2
TGCGCCAGCAGCTCCCGGGGTAGCGGGGAAAGTGAGCAGTTCTTC
CASSSRGSGESEQFF
>TRBV12-3/TRBV12-4|few|TRBJ2-7|.
TGTGCCAGCAGGCTGACAAGTTACGAGCAGTACTTC
CASRLTSYEQYF
>TRBV6-1|few|TRBJ2-5|TRBD2
TGTGCCAGCAGTGGGGGGGGAGCGGGAGGAGGAGAGACCCAGTACTTC
CASSGGGAGGGETQYF
>TRBV20-1|.|TRBJ2-7|TRBD2
TGCAGTGCTAGAGTCACTAGCGGTACCTACGAGCAGTACTTC
CSARVTSGTYEQYF
>TRBV12-3/TRBV12-4|few|TRBJ2-1|.
TGTGCCAGCAGCCCCCAGAACGGCAATGAGCAGTTCTTC
CASSPQNGNEQFF
>TRBV10-1|few|TRBJ2-5|.
TGCGCCAGCAGTGAACTAGGAAAAGAGACCCAGTACTTC
CASSELGKETQYF
>TRBV20-1|.|TRBJ2-6|.
TGCAGTTTTGAGGACTCTGGGGCCAACGTCCTGACTTTC
CSFEDSGANVLTF
>TRBV4-2|few|TRBJ2-1|TRBD2
TGTGCCAGCAGCCAAGCTAGCGGGGACACAATGAAGCAGTTCTTC
CASSQASGDTMKQFF
>TRBV5-1|few|TRBJ2-7|.
TGCGCCAGCAGCTTGGGGGACAAATCCTACGAGCAGTACTTC
CASSLGDKSYEQYF
>TRBV7-3|.|TRBJ1-2|.
TGTGCCAGCAGCTTTAGGGGTATGAGTGGCTACACCTTC
CASSFRGMSGYTF
>TRBV12-3/TRBV12-4|many|TRBJ2-7|.
TGTGCCAGCGGAACCGGACAGTACGAGCAGTACTTC
CASGTGQYEQYF
>TRBV29-1|many|TRBJ1-3|TRBD1
TGCAGCGCGAAACAGGGGGCCTCTGGAAACACCATATATTTT
CSAKQGASGNTIYF
>TRBV30|.|TRBJ2-7|.
TGTGCCTGGAGTGGGCTTACCGAGCAGTACTTC
CAWSGLTEQYF
>TRBV27|few|TRBJ2-3|TRBD2
TGTGCCACCTGTCGGGGGGACCTGAGCACAGATACGCAGTATTTT
CATCRGDLSTDTQYF
>TRBV20-1|.|TRBJ1-4|.
TGCAGTGCCCGGATATGGGGCAATGAAAAACTGTTTTTT
CSARIWGNEKLFF
>TRBV29-1|.|TRBJ1-1|.
TGCAGCGGGGGGACGGTGAACACTGAAGCTTTCTTT
CSGGTVNTEAFF
>TRBV5-1|.|TRBJ1-2|TRBD1
TGCGCCAGCAGCGGAACAGGGGGTTTAGGCTATGGCTACACCTTC
CASSGTGGLGYGYTF
>TRBV29-1|.|TRBJ1-1|.
TGCAGCGTCCCTCTCAGGGGCGTTGGCACTGAAGCTTTCTTT
CSVPLRGVGTEAFF
>TRBV7-9|.|TRBJ1-1|.
TGTGCCAGCGGATCTTTCATGAACACTGAAGCTTTCTTT
CASGSFMNTEAFF
>TRBV20-1|.|TRBJ1-2|.
TGCAGTGCTAGACTGGGGAGGCAGGGATATGGCTACACCTTC
CSARLGRQGYGYTF
>TRBV14|.|TRBJ2-2|.
TGTGCCAGCAGCCAAGCGGGTCGGGGCTACACCGGGGAGCTGTTTTTT
CASSQAGRGYTGELFF
>TRBV6-2/TRBV6-3|few|TRBJ2-1|.
TGTGCCAGCAGTTCTCGGGACTACAATGAGCAGTTCTTC
CASSSRDYNEQFF
>TRBV20-1|.|TRBJ2-3|.
TGCAGTGCTAGTCTTGATTCGGCGCAGGGGTCGGATACGCAGTATTTT
CSASLDSAQGSDTQYF
>TRBV12-3/TRBV12-4|few|TRBJ2-1|TRBD1
TGTGCCAGCAGTTTGGGACGAGACAGGGGTTCCAATGAGCAGTTCTTC
CASSLGRDRGSNEQFF
>TRBV5-8|few|TRBJ2-1|TRBD1
TGTGCCAGCAGCTTCGCCGAACGGACAGGGGGTTCTCCCTCATTC
CASSFAERTGGSPSF
>TRBV29-1|.|TRBJ2-5|.
TGCAGCGGAGAAGTTAGACTAGGCCAAGAGACCCAGTACTTC
CSGEVRLGQETQYF
>TRBV10-3|few|TRBJ2-3|.
TGTGCCATCAATCGGGGGACACCTTCCACAGATACGCAGTATTTT
CAINRGTPSTDTQYF
>TRBV20-1|many|TRBJ2-7|TRBD1
TGCAGTGCTAGAGCCAAATGGGACAGGGACCCCTCCTACGAGCAGTACTTC
CSARAKWDRDPSYEQYF
>TRBV19|few|TRBJ1-4|.
TGTGCCAGTCGCTCGACAGGAGGAGCAACTAATGAAAAACTGTTTTTT
CASRSTGGATNEKLFF
>TRBV10-3|few|TRBJ1-1|.
TGTGCCATCAGTGAGTCGACTCCAGGGAGAGGTTTCTTT
CAISESTPGRGFF
>TRBV5-6|few|TRBJ2-7|TRBD1
TGTGCCAGCAGCGAAACAGGGGCCACCCGCGAGCAGTACTTC
CASSETGATREQYF
>TRBV10-3|few|TRBJ1-2|.
TGTGCCATCAGTGAGGCGGGGACTATCCGGGGCTACACCTTC
CAISEAGTIRGYTF
>TRBV4-2|.|TRBJ2-5|.
TGTGCCAGCAGCCTTATGGTAGAGGGGCCCCGCGAGACCCAGTACTTC
CASSLMVEGPRETQYF
>TRBV27|.|TRBJ2-1|TRBD2
TGTGCCAGCAGTTTATACTCGCGGGGGGGCTTGGAGCAGTTCTTC
CASSLYSRGGLEQFF
>TRBV20-1|.|TRBJ2-1|TRBD1
TGCAGTGCGCCCGGGACAGGGGTCAACAATGAGCAGTTCTTC
CSAPGTGVNNEQFF
>TRBV30|once|TRBJ2-1|.
TGTGCCTGGAGTAGGCTTAACAATGAGCAGTTCTTC
CAWSRLNNEQFF
>TRBV5-8|.|TRBJ2-7|TRBD1
TGTGCCAGCAGTAAACAGGGGGGCGAGCAGTACTTC
CASSKQGGEQYF
>TRBV19|.|TRBJ1-5|TRBD1
TGTGCCAGTAGTGAAACTCTGACAGGGGGAAATCAGCCCCAGCATTTT
CASSETLTGGNQPQHF
>TRBV5-1|few|TRBJ2-5|.
TGCGCCAGCACACCACCGACGGGGCTCCAGGAGACCCAGTACTTC
CASTPPTGLQETQYF
>TRBV9|few|TRBJ2-3|TRBD1
TGTGCCAGCAGCGTAGCCCCAGGGGGATCGGATACGCAGTATTTT
CASSVAPGGSDTQYF
>TRBV7-3|.|TRBJ2-3|.
TGTGCCAGCAGCCTTCGTCCCGGAGATACGCAGTATTTT
CASSLRPGDTQYF
>TRBV14|.|TRBJ2-5|.
TGTGCCAGCAGCCAAGATGGGGACATCTACCAAGAGACCCAGTACTTC
CASSQDGDIYQETQYF
>TRBV4-3|.|TRBJ1-2|.
TGCGCCAGCAGCCACTTGGCAGGGGCAAAAATTAACTATGGCTACACCTTC
CASSHLAGAKINYGYTF
>TRBV6-1|.|TRBJ2-6|TRBD2
TGTGCCAGCAGCCTACGGGGGGTATGGGGGGCCAACGTCCTGACTTTC
CASSLRGVWGANVLTF
>TRBV20-1|.|TRBJ2-3|.
TGCAGTGCACCAGTAACCGGCACAGATACGCAGTATTTT
CSAPVTGTDTQYF
>TRBV11-1|few|TRBJ2-7|TRBD2
TGTGCCAGCAGCTTACTAGCGGGGACGGCCTACGAGCAGTACTTC
CASSLLAGTAYEQYF
>TRBV4-2|few|TRBJ2-5|TRBD2
TGTGCCAGCAGCCACGGACTAGCGGGAGTAGGAGAGACCCAGTACTTC
CASSHGLAGVGETQYF
>TRBV14|few|TRBJ2-5|TRBD1
TGTGCCAGCAGCCGGTACCTAGGACAGGGGGAAGAGACCCAGTACTTC
CASSRYLGQGEETQYF
>TRBV10-2|few|TRBJ2-7|TRBD2
TGCGCCAGCAGTCCGGGACTAGTCGTACCCGGAAGACTTCACGAGCAGTACTTC
CASSPGLVVPGRLHEQYF
>TRBV10-3|.|TRBJ2-3|.
TGTGCCATCAGTGAGTCGGATGACACCTCAGATACGCAGTATTTT
CAISESDDTSDTQYF
>TRBV5-1|.|TRBJ2-1|TRBD1
TGCGCCAGCAGCTCGTTTACAGGGGTGGGATACAATGAGCAGTTCTTC
CASSSFTGVGYNEQFF
>TRBV4-2|.|TRBJ2-2|.
TGTGCCAGCAGCCAAGATGGGGACACCGGGGAGCTGTTTTTT
CASSQDGDTGELFF
>TRBV29-1|few|TRBJ2-7|.
TGCAGCGTTGGACAGGCCCTCGGGGAGCAGTACTTC
CSVGQALGEQYF